These 5 T cell receptor beta chains were sequenced from one sample in a study of blood T cell repertoires in COVID-19. Here immunoSEQ multiplex PCR was the method, and the copy in TCRdb shows in-frame clones only, minus some. The sample lists tens of thousands of clones, about 91% occurring once. Sequences were obtained from peripheral blood. The receptors come from a woman aged 45-65 years with acute or convalescent COVID-19.

The rearrangement joins TRBV5-6 to TRBJ2-5; D is possibly TRBD1 (6 bases). The V gene lost 7 bases and the J gene lost 3 bases, with 13 bases spanning the gap. The CDR3 spans 13 residues. Germline V gives CDR1 SGHDT, CDR2 YYEEEE. CDR3 nucleotide sequence: TGTGCCAGCGCCTCGAGGGGGAAAGAGACCCAGTACTTC. It specifies CASASRGKETQYF.

J is TRBJ2-3 and V is TRBV28; TRBD1 agrees at 10 bases. The V and J ends lost 8 bases and 1 base, in that order; junction bases with no gene match: 0. The CDR3 is 13 residues long. Germline V gives CDR1 MDHEN, CDR2 SYDVKM. This chain's CDR3 is CASDRGRTDTQYF. The CDR3 nucleotides read TGTGCCAGCGACAGGGGGCGCACAGATACGCAGTATTTT.

This clone was seen a handful of times. CDR3 sequence (DNA): TGTGCCAGCAGCCGAGATAAGTATGGCTACACCTTC. Amino acids: CASSRDKYGYTF. The J gene is TRBJ1-2, the V gene TRBV6-5; D remains unclear. V was shortened by 6 bases and J by 5 bases, with 10 bases between the two germline ends. The germline CDR1 and CDR2 sequences are MNHEY and SVGAGI. The CDR3 contains 12 residues.

This chain links TRBV15 with TRBJ1-3; TRBD1 matches 7 bases. Trimming removed 5 bases from V and 0 bases from J; junction bases left unmatched: 10. Germline V CDR1 and CDR2: LNHNV, YYDKDF (reference sequence). The CDR3 totals 17 residues. The CDR3 region has the DNA TGTGCCACCAGCCGTAACAGGGGCCGCAACTCTGGAAACACCATATATTTT. It codes for CATSRNRGRNSGNTIYF.

This sequence joins TRBV6-5 and TRBJ1-2; 11 bases fit TRBD1. CDR3 length: 13 amino acids. V trimming: 8 bases; J trimming: 8 bases; junction bases outside the gene matches: 7. Germline assignment: CDR1 MNHEY and CDR2 SVGAGI. The CDR3 DNA follows: TGTGCCAGCGGACAGGGGGCTAATCTGGGCTACACCTTC. Protein sequence: CASGQGANLGYTF.